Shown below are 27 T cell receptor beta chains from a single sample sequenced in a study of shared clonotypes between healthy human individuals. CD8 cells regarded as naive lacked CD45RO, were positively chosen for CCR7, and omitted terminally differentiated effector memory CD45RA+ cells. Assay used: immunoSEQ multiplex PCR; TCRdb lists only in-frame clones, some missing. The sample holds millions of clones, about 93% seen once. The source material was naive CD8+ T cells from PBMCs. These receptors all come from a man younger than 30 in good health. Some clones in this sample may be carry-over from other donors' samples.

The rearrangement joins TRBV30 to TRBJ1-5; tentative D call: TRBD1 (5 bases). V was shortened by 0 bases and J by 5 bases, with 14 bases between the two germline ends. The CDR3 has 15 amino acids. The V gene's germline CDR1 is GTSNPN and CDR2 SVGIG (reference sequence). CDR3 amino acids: CAWSVLGPGYQPQHF. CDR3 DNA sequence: TGTGCCTGGAGTGTACTCGGCCCAGGGTATCAGCCCCAGCATTTT. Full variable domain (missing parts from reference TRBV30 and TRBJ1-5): SQTIHQWPATLVQPVGSPLSLECTVEGTSNPNLYWYRQAAGRGLQLLFYSVGIGQISSEVPQNLSASRPQDRQFILSSKKLLLSDSGFYLCAWSVLGPGYQPQHFGDGTRLSIL.

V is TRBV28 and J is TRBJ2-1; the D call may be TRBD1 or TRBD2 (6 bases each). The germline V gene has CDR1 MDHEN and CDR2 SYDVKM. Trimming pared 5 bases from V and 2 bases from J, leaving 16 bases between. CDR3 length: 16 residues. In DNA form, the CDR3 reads TGTGCCAGCAGTAGCCCGGCGGAGGGGGCCTACAATGAGCAGTTCTTC. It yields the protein CASSSPAEGAYNEQFF.

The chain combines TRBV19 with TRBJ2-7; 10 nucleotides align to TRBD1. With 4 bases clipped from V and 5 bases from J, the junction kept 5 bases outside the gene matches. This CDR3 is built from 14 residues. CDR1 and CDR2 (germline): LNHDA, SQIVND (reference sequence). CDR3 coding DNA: TGTGCCAGTAGTACCCGGGACAGGGGCAACGAGCAGTACTTC. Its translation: CASSTRDRGNEQYF.

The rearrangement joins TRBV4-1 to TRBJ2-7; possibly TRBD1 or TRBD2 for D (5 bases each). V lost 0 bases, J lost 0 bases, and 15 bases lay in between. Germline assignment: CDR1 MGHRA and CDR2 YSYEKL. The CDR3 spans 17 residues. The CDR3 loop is CASSQEGDSFNSYEQYF. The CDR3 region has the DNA TGCGCCAGCAGCCAAGAGGGGGATAGCTTTAACTCCTACGAGCAGTACTTC.

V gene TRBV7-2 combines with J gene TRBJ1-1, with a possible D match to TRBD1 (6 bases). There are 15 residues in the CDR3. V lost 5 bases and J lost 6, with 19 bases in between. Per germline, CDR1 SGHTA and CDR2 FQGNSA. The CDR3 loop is CASSLDGGRMSEAFF. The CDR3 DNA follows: TGTGCCAGCAGCCTAGATGGGGGGCGGATGTCTGAAGCTTTCTTT.

Here the CDR3 reads CASKVAGEETQYF. CDR3 DNA sequence: TGTGCCAGCAAGGTGGCAGGGGAGGAGACCCAGTACTTC. The chain uses TRBV28 and TRBJ2-5; tentatively, D is TRBD1 (6 bases). V dropped 7 bases and J dropped 5 bases, with 14 bases sitting between them. The CDR3 contains 13 residues. Germline CDR1 is MDHEN and CDR2 is SYDVKM.

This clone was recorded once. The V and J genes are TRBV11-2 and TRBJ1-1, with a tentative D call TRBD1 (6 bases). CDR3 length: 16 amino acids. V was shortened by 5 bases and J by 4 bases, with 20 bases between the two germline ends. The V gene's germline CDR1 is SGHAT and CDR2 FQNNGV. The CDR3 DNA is TGTGCCAGCAGCCGATACGACCGCAGGGGCCGCACTGAAGCTTTCTTT. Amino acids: CASSRYDRRGRTEAFF. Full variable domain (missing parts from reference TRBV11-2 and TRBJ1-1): EAGVAQSPRYKIIEKRQSVAFWCNPISGHATLYWYQQILGQGPKLLIQFQNNGVVDDSQLPKDRFSAERLKGVDSTLKIQPAKLEDSAVYLCASSRYDRRGRTEAFFGQGTRLTVV.

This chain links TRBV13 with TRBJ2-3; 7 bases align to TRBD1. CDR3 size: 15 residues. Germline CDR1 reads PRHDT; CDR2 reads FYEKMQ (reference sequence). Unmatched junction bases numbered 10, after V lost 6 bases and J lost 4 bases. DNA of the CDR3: TGTGCCAGCAGTTCTAGACAGGGTGCGTCAGATACGCAGTATTTT. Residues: CASSSRQGASDTQYF.

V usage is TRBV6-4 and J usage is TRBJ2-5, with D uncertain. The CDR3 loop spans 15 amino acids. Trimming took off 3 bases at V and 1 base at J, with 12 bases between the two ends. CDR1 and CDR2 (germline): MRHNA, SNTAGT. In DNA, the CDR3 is TGTGCCAGCAGTGAAACAGCCCGACCCCAAGAGACCCAGTACTTC. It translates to CASSETARPQETQYF.

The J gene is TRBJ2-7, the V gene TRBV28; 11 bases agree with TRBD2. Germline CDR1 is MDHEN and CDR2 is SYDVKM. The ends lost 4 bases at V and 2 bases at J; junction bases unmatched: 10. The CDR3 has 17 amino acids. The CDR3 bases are TGTGCCAGCAGTTACATCCCCGGGACTAGCGGACCCTACGAGCAGTACTTC. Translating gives CASSYIPGTSGPYEQYF.

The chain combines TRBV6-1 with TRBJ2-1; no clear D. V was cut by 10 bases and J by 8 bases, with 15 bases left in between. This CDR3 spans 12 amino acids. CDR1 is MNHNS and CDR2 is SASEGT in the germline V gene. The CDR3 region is CATARLGDEQFF. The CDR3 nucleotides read TGTGCCACCGCCCGGCTTGGGGATGAGCAGTTCTTC.

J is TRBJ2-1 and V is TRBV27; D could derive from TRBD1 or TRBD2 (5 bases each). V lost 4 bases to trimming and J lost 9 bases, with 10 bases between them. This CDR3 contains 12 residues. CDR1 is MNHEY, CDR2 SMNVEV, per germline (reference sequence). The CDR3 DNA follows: TGTGCCAGCAGTTCGGGACCCACTGAGCAGTTCTTC. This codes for CASSSGPTEQFF.

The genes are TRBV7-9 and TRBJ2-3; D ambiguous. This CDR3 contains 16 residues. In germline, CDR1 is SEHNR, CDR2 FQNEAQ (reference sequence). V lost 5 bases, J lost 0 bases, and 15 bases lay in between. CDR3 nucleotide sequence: TGTGCCAGCAGCCATCCTTTAGCAGTAAGCACAGATACGCAGTATTTT. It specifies CASSHPLAVSTDTQYF.

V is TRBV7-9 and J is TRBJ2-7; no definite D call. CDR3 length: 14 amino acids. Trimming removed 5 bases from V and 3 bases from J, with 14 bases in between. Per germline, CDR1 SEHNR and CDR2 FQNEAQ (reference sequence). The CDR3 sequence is CASSPKTHIYEQYF. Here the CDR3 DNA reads TGTGCCAGCAGCCCTAAGACACATATCTACGAGCAGTACTTC.

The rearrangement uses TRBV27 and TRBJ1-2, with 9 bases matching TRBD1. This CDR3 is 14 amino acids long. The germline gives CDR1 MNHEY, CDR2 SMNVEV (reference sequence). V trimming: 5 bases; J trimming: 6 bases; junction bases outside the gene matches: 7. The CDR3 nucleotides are TGTGCCAGCAGTGTTACAGGGGGCCTGGATGGCTACACCTTC. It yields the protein CASSVTGGLDGYTF.

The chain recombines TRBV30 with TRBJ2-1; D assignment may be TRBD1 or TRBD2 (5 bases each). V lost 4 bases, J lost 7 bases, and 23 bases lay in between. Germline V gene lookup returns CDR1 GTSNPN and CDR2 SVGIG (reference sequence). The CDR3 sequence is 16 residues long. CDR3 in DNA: TGTGCCTGGACCGATTTATGGGACGGTACGGGGAATGAGCAGTTCTTC. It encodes CAWTDLWDGTGNEQFF.

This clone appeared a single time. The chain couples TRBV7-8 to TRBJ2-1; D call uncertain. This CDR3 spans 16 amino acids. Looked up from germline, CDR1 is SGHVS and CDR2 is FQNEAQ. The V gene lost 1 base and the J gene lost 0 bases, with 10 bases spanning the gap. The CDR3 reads CASSLVARSSYNEQFF. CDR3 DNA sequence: TGTGCCAGCAGCTTAGTGGCACGCAGCTCCTACAATGAGCAGTTCTTC.

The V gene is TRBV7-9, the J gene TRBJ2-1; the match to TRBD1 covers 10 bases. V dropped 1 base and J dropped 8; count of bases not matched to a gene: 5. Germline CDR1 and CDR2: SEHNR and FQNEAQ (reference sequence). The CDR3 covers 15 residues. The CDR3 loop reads CASSLGGTGEDEQFF. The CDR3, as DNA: TGTGCCAGCAGCTTAGGTGGGACAGGGGAGGATGAGCAGTTCTTC. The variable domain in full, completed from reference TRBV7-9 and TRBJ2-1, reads DTGVSQNPRHKITKRGQNVTFRCDPISEHNRLYWYRQTLGQGPEFLTYFQNEAQLEKSRLLSDRFSAERPKGSFSTLEIQRTEQGDSAMYLCASSLGGTGEDEQFFGPGTRLTVL.

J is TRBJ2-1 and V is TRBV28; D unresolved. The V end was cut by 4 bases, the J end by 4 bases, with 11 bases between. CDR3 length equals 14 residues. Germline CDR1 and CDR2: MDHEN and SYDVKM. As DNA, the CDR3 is TGTGCCAGCAGTTATCTGGGGATGTACAATGAGCAGTTCTTC. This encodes CASSYLGMYNEQFF.

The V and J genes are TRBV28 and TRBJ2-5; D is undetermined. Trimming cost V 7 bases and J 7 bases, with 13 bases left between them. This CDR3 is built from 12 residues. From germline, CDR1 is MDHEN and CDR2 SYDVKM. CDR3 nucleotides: TGTGCCAGCACCCGCCTCGGAGTGACCCAGTACTTC. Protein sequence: CASTRLGVTQYF.

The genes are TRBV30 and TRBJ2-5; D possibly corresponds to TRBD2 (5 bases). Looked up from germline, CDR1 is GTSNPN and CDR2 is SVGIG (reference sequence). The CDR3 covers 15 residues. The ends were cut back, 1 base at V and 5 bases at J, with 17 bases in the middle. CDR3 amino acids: CAWSDFAGGEETQYF. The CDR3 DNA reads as TGTGCCTGGAGTGATTTTGCGGGCGGTGAGGAGACCCAGTACTTC.

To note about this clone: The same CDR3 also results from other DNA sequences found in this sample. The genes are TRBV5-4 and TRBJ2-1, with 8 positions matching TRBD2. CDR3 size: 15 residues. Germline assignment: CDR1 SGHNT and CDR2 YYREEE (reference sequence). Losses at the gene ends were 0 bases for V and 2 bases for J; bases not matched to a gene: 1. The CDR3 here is CASSLELAAYNEQFF. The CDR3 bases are TGTGCCAGCAGCTTGGAACTAGCGGCCTACAATGAGCAGTTCTTC. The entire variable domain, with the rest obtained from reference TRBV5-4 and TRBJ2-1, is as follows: ETGVTQSPTHLIKTRGQQVTLRCSSQSGHNTVSWYQQALGQGPQFIFQYYREEENGRGNFPPRFSGLQFPNYSSELNVNALELDDSALYLCASSLELAAYNEQFFGPGTRLTVL.

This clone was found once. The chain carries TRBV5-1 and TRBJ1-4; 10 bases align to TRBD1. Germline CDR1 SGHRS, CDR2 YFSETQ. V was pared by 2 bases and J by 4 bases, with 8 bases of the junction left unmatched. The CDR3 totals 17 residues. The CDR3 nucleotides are TGCGCCAGCAGCTTCTTGACAGGGGGCGGCGGTAATGAAAAACTGTTTTTT. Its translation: CASSFLTGGGGNEKLFF.

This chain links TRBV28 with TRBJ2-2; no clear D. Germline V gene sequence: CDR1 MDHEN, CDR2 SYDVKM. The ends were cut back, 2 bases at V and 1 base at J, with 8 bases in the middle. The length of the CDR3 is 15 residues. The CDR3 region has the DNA TGTGCCAGCAGTTTAAGGCGGATGAACACCGGGGAGCTGTTTTTT. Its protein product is CASSLRRMNTGELFF.

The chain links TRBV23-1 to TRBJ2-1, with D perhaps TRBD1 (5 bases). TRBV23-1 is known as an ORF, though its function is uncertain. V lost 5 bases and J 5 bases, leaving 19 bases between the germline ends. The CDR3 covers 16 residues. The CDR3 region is CASSKPGFIRDNEQFF. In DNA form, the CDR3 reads TGCGCCAGCAGTAAGCCAGGGTTTATCAGGGACAATGAGCAGTTCTTC.

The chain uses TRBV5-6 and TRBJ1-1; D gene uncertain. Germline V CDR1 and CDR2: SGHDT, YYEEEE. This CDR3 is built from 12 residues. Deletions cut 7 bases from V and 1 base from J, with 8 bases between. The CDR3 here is CASAWGNTEAFF. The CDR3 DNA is TGTGCCAGCGCCTGGGGGAACACTGAAGCTTTCTTT.

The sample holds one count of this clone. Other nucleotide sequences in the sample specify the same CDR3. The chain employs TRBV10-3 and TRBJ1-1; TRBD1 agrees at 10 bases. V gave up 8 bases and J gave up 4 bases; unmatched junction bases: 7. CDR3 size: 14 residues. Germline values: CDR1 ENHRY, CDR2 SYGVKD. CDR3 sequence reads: CAIAPGTGATEAFF. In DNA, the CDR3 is TGTGCCATCGCCCCCGGGACAGGGGCCACTGAAGCTTTCTTT.